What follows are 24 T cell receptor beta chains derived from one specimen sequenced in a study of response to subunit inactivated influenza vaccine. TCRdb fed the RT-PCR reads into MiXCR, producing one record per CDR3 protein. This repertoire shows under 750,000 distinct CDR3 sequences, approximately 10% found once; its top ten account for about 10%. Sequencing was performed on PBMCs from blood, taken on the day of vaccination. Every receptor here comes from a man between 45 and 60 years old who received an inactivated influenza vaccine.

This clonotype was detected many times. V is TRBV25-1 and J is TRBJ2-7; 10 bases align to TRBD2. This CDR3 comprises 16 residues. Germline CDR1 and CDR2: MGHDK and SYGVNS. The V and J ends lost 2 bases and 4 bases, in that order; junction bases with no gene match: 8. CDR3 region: CASSEPTGTSAYEQYF. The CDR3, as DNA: TGTGCCAGCAGTGAACCCACCGGGACTAGCGCTTACGAGCAGTACTTC.

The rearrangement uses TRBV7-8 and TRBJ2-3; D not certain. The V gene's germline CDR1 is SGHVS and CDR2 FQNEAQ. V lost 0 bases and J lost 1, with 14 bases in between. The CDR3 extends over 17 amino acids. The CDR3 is CASSLARWSRGTDTQYF. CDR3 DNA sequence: TGTGCCAGCAGCTTAGCGCGTTGGTCTCGAGGCACAGATACGCAGTATTTT. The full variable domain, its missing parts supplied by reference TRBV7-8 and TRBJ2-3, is GAGVSQSPRYKVAKRGQDVALRCDPISGHVSLFWYQQALGQGPEFLTYFQNEAQLDKSGLPSDRFFAERPEGSVSTLKIQRTQQEDSAVYLCASSLARWSRGTDTQYFGPGTRLTVL.

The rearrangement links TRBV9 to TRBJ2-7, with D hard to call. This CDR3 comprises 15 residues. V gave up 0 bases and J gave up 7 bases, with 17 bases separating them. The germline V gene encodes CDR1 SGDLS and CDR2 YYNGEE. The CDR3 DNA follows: TGTGCCAGCAGCGTAGACTCGACGGCGTCGGGTGAGCAGTACTTC. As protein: CASSVDSTASGEQYF.

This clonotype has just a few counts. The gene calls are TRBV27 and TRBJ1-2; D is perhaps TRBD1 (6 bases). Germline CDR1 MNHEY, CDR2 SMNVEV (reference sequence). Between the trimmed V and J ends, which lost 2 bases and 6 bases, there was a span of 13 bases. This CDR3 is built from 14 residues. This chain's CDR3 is CASSLDPQGDGYTF. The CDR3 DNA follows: TGTGCCAGCAGTTTAGATCCACAGGGTGATGGCTACACCTTC.

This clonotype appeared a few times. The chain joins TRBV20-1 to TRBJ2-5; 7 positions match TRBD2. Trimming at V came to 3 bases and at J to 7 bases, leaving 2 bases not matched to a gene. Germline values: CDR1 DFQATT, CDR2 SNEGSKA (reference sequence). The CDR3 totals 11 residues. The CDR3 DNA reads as TGCAGTGCTAGCGGGGGGAGGACCCAGTACTTC. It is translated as CSASGGRTQYF.

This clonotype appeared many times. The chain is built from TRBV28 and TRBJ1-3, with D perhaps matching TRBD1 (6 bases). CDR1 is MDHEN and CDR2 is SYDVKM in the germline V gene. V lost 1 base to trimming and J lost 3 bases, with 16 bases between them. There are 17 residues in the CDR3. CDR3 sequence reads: CASSLLGRGADGNTIYF. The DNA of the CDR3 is TGTGCCAGCAGTTTATTGGGTAGGGGGGCAGATGGAAACACCATATATTTT.

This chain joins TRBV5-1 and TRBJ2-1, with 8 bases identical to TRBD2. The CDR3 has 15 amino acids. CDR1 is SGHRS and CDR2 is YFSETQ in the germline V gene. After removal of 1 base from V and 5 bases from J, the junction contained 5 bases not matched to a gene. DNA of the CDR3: TGCGCCAGCAGCTTGTTTACTAGCGGCCACAATGAGCAGTTCTTC. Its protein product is CASSLFTSGHNEQFF.

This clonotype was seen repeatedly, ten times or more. CDR3 residues: CSAITRAHEQFF. For the CDR3, the DNA is TGCAGTGCTATAACCAGGGCGCATGAGCAGTTCTTC. The rearrangement joins TRBV20-1 to TRBJ2-1, with TRBD1 as a possible D gene (5 bases). CDR1 is DFQATT, CDR2 SNEGSKA, per germline (reference sequence). The ends were cut back, 4 bases at V and 8 bases at J, with 12 bases in the middle. The CDR3 extends over 12 amino acids.

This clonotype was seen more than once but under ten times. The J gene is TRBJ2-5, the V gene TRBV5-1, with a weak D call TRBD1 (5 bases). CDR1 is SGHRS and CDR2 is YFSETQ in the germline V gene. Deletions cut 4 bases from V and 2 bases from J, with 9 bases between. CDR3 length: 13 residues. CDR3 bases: TGCGCCAGCAGCCTAAGACAGCAAGAGACCCAGTACTTC. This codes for CASSLRQQETQYF.

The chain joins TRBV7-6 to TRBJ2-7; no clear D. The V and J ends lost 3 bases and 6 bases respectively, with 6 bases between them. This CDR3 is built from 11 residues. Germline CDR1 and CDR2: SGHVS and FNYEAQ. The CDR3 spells CASSFGLEQYF. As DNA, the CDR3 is TGTGCCAGCAGCTTTGGGCTCGAGCAGTACTTC.

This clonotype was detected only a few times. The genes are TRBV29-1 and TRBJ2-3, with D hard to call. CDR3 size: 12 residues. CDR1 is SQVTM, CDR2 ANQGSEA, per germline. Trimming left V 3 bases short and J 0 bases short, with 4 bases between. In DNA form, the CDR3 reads TGCAGCGTTGACTGGAGCACAGATACGCAGTATTTT. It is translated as CSVDWSTDTQYF.

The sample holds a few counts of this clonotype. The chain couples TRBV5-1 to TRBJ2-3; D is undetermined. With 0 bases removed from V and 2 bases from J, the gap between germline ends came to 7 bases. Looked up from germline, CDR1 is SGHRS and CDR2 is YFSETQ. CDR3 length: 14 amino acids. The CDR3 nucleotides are TGCGCCAGCAGCTTGGTGTCAGACACAGATACGCAGTATTTT. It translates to CASSLVSDTDTQYF.

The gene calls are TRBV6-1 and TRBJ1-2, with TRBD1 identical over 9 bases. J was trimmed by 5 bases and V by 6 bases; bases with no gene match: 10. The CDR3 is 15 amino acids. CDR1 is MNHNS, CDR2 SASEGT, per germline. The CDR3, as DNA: TGTGCCAGCAGATTCACAGGGGGCGTTGGATATGGCTACACCTTC. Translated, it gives CASRFTGGVGYGYTF.

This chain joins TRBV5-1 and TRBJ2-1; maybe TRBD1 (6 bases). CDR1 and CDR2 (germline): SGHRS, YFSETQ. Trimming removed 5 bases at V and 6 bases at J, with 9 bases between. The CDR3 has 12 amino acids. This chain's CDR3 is CASREGGNEQFF. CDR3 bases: TGCGCCAGCAGAGAAGGGGGCAATGAGCAGTTCTTC.

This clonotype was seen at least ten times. CDR3 in amino acids: CASRRAAYNEQFF. The CDR3 coding sequence is TGTGCCAGCAGGAGAGCAGCCTACAATGAGCAGTTCTTC. J is TRBJ2-1 and V is TRBV27; D gene ambiguous. The CDR3 sequence is 13 residues long. V lost 6 bases, J lost 2 bases, and 8 bases lay in between. Germline lookup yields CDR1 MNHEY and CDR2 SMNVEV (reference sequence).

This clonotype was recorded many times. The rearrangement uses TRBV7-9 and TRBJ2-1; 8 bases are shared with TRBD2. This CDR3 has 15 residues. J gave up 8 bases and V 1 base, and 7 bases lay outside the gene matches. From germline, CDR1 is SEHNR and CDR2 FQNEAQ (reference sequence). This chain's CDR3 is CASSLVRGGVDEQFF. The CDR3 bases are TGTGCCAGCAGCTTAGTTCGGGGGGGTGTGGATGAGCAGTTCTTC.

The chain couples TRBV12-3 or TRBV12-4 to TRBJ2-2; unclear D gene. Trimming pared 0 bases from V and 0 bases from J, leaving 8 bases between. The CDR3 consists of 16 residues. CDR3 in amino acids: CASSLAARSNTGELFF. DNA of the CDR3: TGTGCCAGCAGTTTAGCGGCCAGGTCGAACACCGGGGAGCTGTTTTTT.

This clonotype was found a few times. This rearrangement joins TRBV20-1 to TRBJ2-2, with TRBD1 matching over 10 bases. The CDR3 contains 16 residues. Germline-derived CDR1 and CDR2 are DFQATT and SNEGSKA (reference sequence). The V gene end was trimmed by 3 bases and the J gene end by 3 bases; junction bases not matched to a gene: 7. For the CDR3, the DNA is TGCAGTGCTAGGGACGGGACAGGGGCTTACACCGGGGAGCTGTTTTTT. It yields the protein CSARDGTGAYTGELFF.

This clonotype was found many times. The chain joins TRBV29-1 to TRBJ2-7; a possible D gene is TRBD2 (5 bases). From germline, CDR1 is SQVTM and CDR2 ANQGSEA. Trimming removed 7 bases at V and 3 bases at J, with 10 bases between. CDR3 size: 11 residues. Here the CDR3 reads CSAERGYEQYF. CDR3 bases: TGCAGCGCAGAACGGGGCTACGAGCAGTACTTC.

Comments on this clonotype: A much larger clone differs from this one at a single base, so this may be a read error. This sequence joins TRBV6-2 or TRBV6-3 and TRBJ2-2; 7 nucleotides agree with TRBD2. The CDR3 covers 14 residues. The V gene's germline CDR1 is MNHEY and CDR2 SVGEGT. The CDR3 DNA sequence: TGTGCCTGCAGGAGAGGCGGGAGCTCCGGGGAGCTGTTTTTT. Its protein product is CACRRGGSSGELFF.

The CDR3 spells CASSPPGGRTYEQYF. The CDR3 coding sequence is TGTGCCAGCAGCCCCCCCGGGGGCAGAACCTACGAGCAGTACTTC. The rearrangement links TRBV7-2 to TRBJ2-7; D may correspond to TRBD1 or TRBD2 (6 bases each). The V and J ends lost 5 bases and 2 bases respectively, with 16 bases between them. CDR3 length: 15 residues. The germline gives CDR1 SGHTA, CDR2 FQGNSA.

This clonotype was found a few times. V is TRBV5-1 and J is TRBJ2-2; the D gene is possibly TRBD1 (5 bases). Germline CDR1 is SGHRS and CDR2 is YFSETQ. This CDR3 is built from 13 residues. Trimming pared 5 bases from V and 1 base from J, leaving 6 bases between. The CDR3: CASRTENTGELFF. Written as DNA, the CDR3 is TGCGCCAGCAGGACAGAGAACACCGGGGAGCTGTTTTTT.

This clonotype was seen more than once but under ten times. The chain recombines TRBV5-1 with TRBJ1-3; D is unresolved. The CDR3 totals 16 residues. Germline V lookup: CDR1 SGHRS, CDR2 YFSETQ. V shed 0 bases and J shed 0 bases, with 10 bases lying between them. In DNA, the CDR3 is TGCGCCAGCAGCTTGGCCCCACGAGGCTCTGGAAACACCATATATTTT. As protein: CASSLAPRGSGNTIYF.

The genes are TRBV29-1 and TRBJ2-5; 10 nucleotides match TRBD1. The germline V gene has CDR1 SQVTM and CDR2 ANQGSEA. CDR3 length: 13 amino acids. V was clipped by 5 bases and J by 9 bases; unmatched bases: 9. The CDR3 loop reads CSVQPGQGKAQYF. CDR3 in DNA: TGCAGCGTTCAACCGGGACAGGGGAAGGCCCAGTACTTC.